This TCR beta chain comes out of a study of blood T cell repertoires in COVID-19. Study information: From the United States, Italy and Spain came samples of acute and convalescent COVID-19.

The length of the CDR3 is 17 residues. Trimming removed 8 bases from V and 4 bases from J; junction bases left unmatched: 13. Libraries were prepared by immunoSEQ multiplex PCR; TCRdb keeps only in-frame clonotypes and omits some of them. The sample yields roughly 250,000 clones, roughly nine tenths seen once. Individuals aged about 18 to 90 years were recruited from 24 US areas. Recovered status applied to Cohort 3 donors who had two consecutive negative PCRs. It also applied to those with clearance or with symptom resolution. Sequences were obtained from PBMCs or T cells enriched from blood (not recorded which). This clonotype originated in a young woman who had recovered from COVID-19. V is TRBV5-3 and J is TRBJ1-4; TRBD1 aligns across 11 bases. TRBV5-3 falls under the ORF class, with uncertain function. Here the CDR3 reads CARFTGTGGTINEKLFF. The CDR3 nucleotides read TGTGCCAGGTTTACCGGGACAGGGGGGACCATTAATGAAAAACTGTTTTTT.